These 10 T cell receptor beta chains originate from one sample sequenced in a study of cytomegalovirus exposure and HLA in healthy donors. PCR amplification relied on 60 Vbeta primers (plus 13 Jbeta primers). Here immunoSEQ multiplex PCR was the method, and the copy in TCRdb shows in-frame clones only, minus some. The sample lists 80,000 or so clones, around 9.1% occurring once. Material for sequencing was PBMCs. The receptors stem from a man aged 55 to 70 in good health and CMV-seropositive.

This clone showed up just a few times. The V and J genes are TRBV6-1 and TRBJ2-2; TRBD1 might be the D (5 bases). The ends were cut back, 6 bases at V and 3 bases at J, with 11 bases in the middle. The CDR3 is made up of 14 amino acids. CDR1 and CDR2 (germline): MNHNS, SASEGT. CDR3 DNA sequence: TGTGCCAGCAGCAGGGCGGCGGACACCGGGGAGCTGTTTTTT. Amino acids: CASSRAADTGELFF.

This chain uses TRBV5-6 with TRBJ1-6, with 8 bases that match TRBD1. CDR3 length: 14 amino acids. The junction had 6 bases not matched to a gene; V was cut back by 4 bases and J by 9 bases. The V gene's germline CDR1 is SGHDT and CDR2 YYEEEE. CDR3 in DNA: TGTGCCAGCAGCCTCGGACAGGGTATTTCACCCCTCCACTTT. Translated, it gives CASSLGQGISPLHF.

The sample holds a few counts of this clone. The V gene is TRBV19, the J gene TRBJ2-2, with 7 bases lining up with TRBD1. The J segment lost 5 bases and the V segment lost 6 bases, leaving 6 bases of the junction unmatched. Germline assignment: CDR1 LNHDA and CDR2 SQIVND (reference sequence). The CDR3 length is 14 residues. The DNA for the CDR3 is TGTGCCAGTAGCCCTCAGGGGGTTACCGGGGAGCTGTTTTTT. It codes for CASSPQGVTGELFF.

CDR3 amino acids: CASSEEWTSSYEQYF. The CDR3 nucleotides read TGTGCCAGCAGTGAAGAATGGACTAGCTCCTACGAGCAGTACTTC. The V gene is TRBV6-1, the J gene TRBJ2-7; 7 nucleotides match TRBD2. Losses at the gene ends were 1 base for V and 0 bases for J; bases not matched to a gene: 3. CDR1 and CDR2 from the germline V gene are MNHNS and SASEGT. The CDR3 length is 15 residues.

In its sample, this clone was seen a few times. J is TRBJ2-7 and V is TRBV5-5, with 8 bases aligning to TRBD2. CDR3 length: 14 amino acids. V shed 4 bases and J 3 bases; nucleotides not matched to a gene: 6. The germline gives CDR1 SGHKS, CDR2 YYEKEE (reference sequence). CDR3: CASSPPGGLYEQYF. DNA for the CDR3: TGTGCCAGCAGCCCCCCGGGAGGGCTCTACGAGCAGTACTTC.

This rearrangement joins TRBV28 to TRBJ1-2, with TRBD1 matching over 8 bases. Losses at the gene ends were 6 bases for V and 4 bases for J; bases not matched to a gene: 7. The V gene's germline CDR1 is MDHEN and CDR2 SYDVKM. The CDR3 loop spans 14 amino acids. CDR3 sequence reads: CASRTGVLPYGYTF. The CDR3 DNA follows: TGTGCCAGCAGGACAGGGGTCCTCCCCTATGGCTACACCTTC.

The J gene is TRBJ2-1, the V gene TRBV5-1; D is perhaps TRBD1 (7 bases). Trimming pared 0 bases from V and 7 bases from J, leaving 17 bases between. In germline, CDR1 is SGHRS, CDR2 YFSETQ. CDR3 length: 16 residues. The CDR3 spells CASSLAGGRGINEQFF. The CDR3 DNA sequence: TGCGCCAGCAGCTTGGCAGGGGGGAGAGGCATTAATGAGCAGTTCTTC.

This clone has a handful of counts. This sequence joins TRBV5-1 and TRBJ2-1; unclear D gene. Germline V lookup: CDR1 SGHRS, CDR2 YFSETQ. V gave up 3 bases and J gave up 1 base, with 8 bases separating them. There are 14 residues in the CDR3. Here the CDR3 reads CASSSSVSYNEQFF. In DNA form, the CDR3 reads TGCGCCAGCAGCTCAAGCGTATCCTACAATGAGCAGTTCTTC.

The rearrangement joins TRBV18 to TRBJ1-1; 8 bases fit TRBD1. The CDR3 contains 15 residues. Trimming took 6 bases from V and 0 from J; bases not matched to a gene: 6. CDR1 is KGHSH and CDR2 is LQKENI in the germline V gene. The CDR3 sequence is CASSRRTGMNTEAFF. In nucleotides, the CDR3 is TGTGCCAGCTCCCGCAGGACAGGGATGAACACTGAAGCTTTCTTT. The whole variable domain, filled in from reference TRBV18 and TRBJ1-1, reads NAGVMQNPRHLVRRRGQEARLRCSPMKGHSHVYWYRQLPEEGLKFMVYLQKENIIDESGMPKERFSAEFPKEGPSILRIQQVVRGDSAAYFCASSRRTGMNTEAFFGQGTRLTVV.

This clone was observed a few times. The chain carries TRBV19 and TRBJ1-6, with a weak D call TRBD1 (6 bases). The CDR3 consists of 15 residues. V lost 0 bases, J lost 3 bases, and 6 bases lay in between. Germline CDR1 reads LNHDA; CDR2 reads SQIVND (reference sequence). As DNA, the CDR3 is TGTGCCAGTAGTATAGAGACAGGCTATAATTCACCCCTCCACTTT. The encoded protein is CASSIETGYNSPLHF. Full variable domain (rest looked up from reference TRBV19 and TRBJ1-6): DGGITQSPKYLFRKEGQNVTLSCEQNLNHDAMYWYRQDPGQGLRLIYYSQIVNDFQKGDIAEGYSVSREKKESFPLTVTSAQKNPTAFYLCASSIETGYNSPLHFGNGTRLTVT.